This paragraph covers one TCR beta chain sequence. The antigen remains unidentified. CDR1 is SGHRS, CDR2 YFSETQ, per germline. V trimming: 3 bases; J trimming: 7 bases; junction bases outside the gene matches: 11. The length of the CDR3 is 15 residues. This sample is drawn from a study of identifying expanded T cells in peripheral blood. The data were produced by immunoSEQ multiplex PCR, yet TCRdb's version contains in-frame clones alone and is incomplete. The sample has approximately 85,000 clones, just under 85% seen once; the top ten hold approximately 18%. Findings and limits, study-wide: About 1.2 clones differed between technical replicates, versus approximately 16 and 19 over time.

This sequence joins TRBV5-1 and TRBJ2-5, with TRBD2 identical over 8 bases. Material for sequencing was blood. The source of this sequence is a person between 18 and 69 years old in good health. The CDR3 loop is CASSSTGTSDGTQYF. CDR3 in DNA: TGCGCCAGCAGCTCGACCGGGACTAGTGACGGGACCCAGTACTTC.